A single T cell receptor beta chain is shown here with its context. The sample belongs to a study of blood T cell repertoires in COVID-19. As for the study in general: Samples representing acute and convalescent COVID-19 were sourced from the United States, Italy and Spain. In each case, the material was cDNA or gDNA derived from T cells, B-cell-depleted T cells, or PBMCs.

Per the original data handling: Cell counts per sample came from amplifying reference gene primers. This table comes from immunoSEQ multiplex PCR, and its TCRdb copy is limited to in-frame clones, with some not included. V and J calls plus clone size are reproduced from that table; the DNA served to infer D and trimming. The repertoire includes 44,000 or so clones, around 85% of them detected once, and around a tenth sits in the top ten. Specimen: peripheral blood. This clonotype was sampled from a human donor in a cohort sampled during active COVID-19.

This chain's CDR3 is CSVSQGYEGQPQHF. CDR3 DNA: TGCAGCGTTTCGCAGGGGTACGAGGGTCAGCCCCAGCATTTT. V is TRBV29-1 and J is TRBJ1-5; weak D call: TRBD1 (6 bases). CDR1 and CDR2 (germline): SQVTM, ANQGSEA. The CDR3 length is 14 residues. V gave up 5 bases and J gave up 6 bases, with 17 bases separating them.